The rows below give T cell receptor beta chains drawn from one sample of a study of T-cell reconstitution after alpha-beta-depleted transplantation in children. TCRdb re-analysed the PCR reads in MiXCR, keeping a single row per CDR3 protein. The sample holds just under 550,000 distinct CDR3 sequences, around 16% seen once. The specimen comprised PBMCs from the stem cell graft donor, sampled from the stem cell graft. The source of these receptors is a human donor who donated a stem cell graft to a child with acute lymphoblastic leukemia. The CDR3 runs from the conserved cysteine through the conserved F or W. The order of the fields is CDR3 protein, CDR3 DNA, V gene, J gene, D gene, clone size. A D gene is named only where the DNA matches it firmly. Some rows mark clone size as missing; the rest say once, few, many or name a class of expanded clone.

CDR3 protein: CASSPHGGYNEQFF
CDR3 DNA: TGTGCCAGCAGCCCCCATGGGGGCTACAATGAGCAGTTCTTC
V gene: TRBV7-3
J gene: TRBJ2-1
D gene: -
clone size: -

CDR3 protein: CSARPQGTGSHEQYF
CDR3 DNA: TGCAGTGCTAGACCCCAGGGGACAGGGAGCCACGAGCAGTACTTC
V gene: TRBV20-1
J gene: TRBJ2-7
D gene: TRBD1
clone size: -

CDR3 protein: CASSSYGQEDYEQYF
CDR3 DNA: TGTGCCAGCAGCAGCTATGGACAGGAGGACTACGAGCAGTACTTC
V gene: TRBV7-9
J gene: TRBJ2-7
D gene: TRBD1
clone size: few

CDR3 protein: CASSLASGTSDTQYF
CDR3 DNA: TGTGCCAGCAGCTTAGCTTCCGGGACTTCAGATACGCAGTATTTT
V gene: TRBV7-8
J gene: TRBJ2-3
D gene: -
clone size: -

CDR3 protein: CASSLVVSGSSHTQYF
CDR3 DNA: TGTGCCAGCAGCTTAGTGGTGAGCGGGAGTTCGCATACGCAGTATTTT
V gene: TRBV7-2
J gene: TRBJ2-3
D gene: TRBD2
clone size: few

CDR3 protein: CASSPSGSGAYYGYTF
CDR3 DNA: TGTGCCAGCAGCCCCTCGGGTTCGGGGGCTTACTATGGCTACACCTTC
V gene: TRBV9
J gene: TRBJ1-2
D gene: -
clone size: few

CDR3 protein: CASSSYFMGTEAFF
CDR3 DNA: TGTGCCAGCAGTTCGTACTTCATGGGTACTGAAGCTTTCTTT
V gene: TRBV12-3/TRBV12-4
J gene: TRBJ1-1
D gene: -
clone size: few

CDR3 protein: CASSLEDRAYEQYF
CDR3 DNA: TGTGCCAGCAGCTTAGAGGACAGGGCCTACGAGCAGTACTTC
V gene: TRBV7-9
J gene: TRBJ2-7
D gene: TRBD1
clone size: few

CDR3 protein: CSVDTGSTNEKLFF
CDR3 DNA: TGCAGCGTCGACACAGGGTCGACTAATGAAAAACTGTTTTTT
V gene: TRBV29-1
J gene: TRBJ1-4
D gene: -
clone size: few

CDR3 protein: CASSQAALLEQFF
CDR3 DNA: TGCGCCAGCAGCCAAGCAGCGTTACTAGAGCAGTTCTTC
V gene: TRBV4-1
J gene: TRBJ2-1
D gene: -
clone size: few

CDR3 protein: CASSLGDAQNEQFF
CDR3 DNA: TGCGCCAGCAGCTTGGGGGATGCACAGAATGAGCAGTTCTTC
V gene: TRBV5-1
J gene: TRBJ2-1
D gene: -
clone size: -

CDR3 protein: CASSDRRSDQPQHF
CDR3 DNA: TGTGCCAGCAGTGACCGACGGAGTGATCAGCCCCAGCATTTT
V gene: TRBV12-3/TRBV12-4
J gene: TRBJ1-5
D gene: -
clone size: few

CDR3 protein: CASSPGSDTQYF
CDR3 DNA: TGTGCCAGCAGTCCAGGGTCAGATACGCAGTATTTT
V gene: TRBV12-3/TRBV12-4
J gene: TRBJ2-3
D gene: -
clone size: few

CDR3 protein: CASAEGVEAFF
CDR3 DNA: TGCGCCAGCGCTGAGGGGGTTGAAGCTTTCTTT
V gene: TRBV5-1
J gene: TRBJ1-1
D gene: -
clone size: -

CDR3 protein: CASSGTSGPSYEQYF
CDR3 DNA: TGTGCCAGCAGCGGCACTAGCGGCCCCTCCTACGAGCAGTACTTC
V gene: TRBV9
J gene: TRBJ2-7
D gene: TRBD2
clone size: few

CDR3 protein: CSAGAGASYEQYF
CDR3 DNA: TGCAGTGCAGGAGCGGGAGCCTCCTACGAGCAGTACTTC
V gene: TRBV20-1
J gene: TRBJ2-7
D gene: TRBD2
clone size: few

CDR3 protein: CASSLLGGNEQFF
CDR3 DNA: TGTGCCAGCAGCCTGCTTGGGGGCAATGAGCAGTTCTTC
V gene: TRBV27
J gene: TRBJ2-1
D gene: -
clone size: many

CDR3 protein: CSAPGTTYEQYF
CDR3 DNA: TGCAGTGCGCCCGGGACCACCTACGAGCAGTACTTC
V gene: TRBV20-1
J gene: TRBJ2-7
D gene: -
clone size: -